What follows is one T cell receptor beta chain and its context. Its antigen is unidentified. This sample was included in a study of OX40 agonist ivuxolimab in advanced cancers. Study-level results: More expanded clones were found, on average, in CD8+ than in CD4+ T cells. Some nonresponders additionally presented with little normalized T-cell clonal expansion.

Per germline, CDR1 SGHTA and CDR2 FQGNSA. This CDR3 spans 15 amino acids. V lost 1 base, J lost 1 base, and 7 bases lay in between. Assay used: immunoSEQ multiplex PCR; TCRdb lists only in-frame clones, some missing. The sample records under 100,000 clones, approximately 89% being singletons. The chain has TRBV7-2 and TRBJ2-2, with D possibly TRBD1 on 5 matching bases. Sample: CD4+ or CD8+ T cells sorted from blood, taken in a trial of the OX40 agonist ivuxolimab. The TCR was taken from an adult with an advanced solid tumor such as melanoma, head and neck, liver or kidney cancer. CDR3 nucleotide sequence: TGTGCCAGCAGCTTAGGAACAGGGAACACCGGGGAGCTGTTTTTT. Translated, it gives CASSLGTGNTGELFF. The variable domain in full, with the rest retrieved from reference TRBV7-2 and TRBJ2-2, is GAGVSQSPSNKVTEKGKDVELRCDPISGHTALYWYRQSLGQGLEFLIYFQGNSAPDKSGLPSDRFSAERTGGSVSTLTIQRTQQEDSAVYLCASSLGTGNTGELFFGEGSRLTVL.